This entry features one T cell receptor (beta chain) sequence. These data belong to a study of CD8 T cells in ankylosing spondylitis. By quantitative 5'-RACE with molecular barcodes, the TCR beta libraries were made. TCRdb re-derived calls from the 5' RACE reads in MiXCR, one entry per CDR3 protein. The profile shows 250,000 to 400,000 distinct CDR3 sequences, around 10% of them singletons. The CDR3 spans 16 residues. V lost 3 bases to trimming and J lost 4 bases; unmatched junction nucleotides: 9. The sample comprised blood, either unsorted or a sorted T cell fraction (not recorded which). This sequence joins TRBV12-3 or TRBV12-4 and TRBJ2-3, with TRBD2 matching over 8 bases. This TCR came from a female donor with ankylosing spondylitis or in good health (not recorded which). As DNA, the CDR3 is TGTGCCAGCAGTTTCTCCGGAGCGGGAGCCGCAGATACGCAGTATTTT. Protein sequence: CASSFSGAGAADTQYF.